This entry lists 7 T cell receptor beta chains sequenced from one sample in a study of molecular identifiers for immune sequencing clone quantification. One entry per CDR3 protein, called by TCRdb with MiXCR from the PCR reads. Of under 600,000 distinct CDR3 sequences listed, about 20% are singletons. The sequenced sample was naive CD8+ T cells from blood, with Jurkat cell RNA spiked in. The subset: FACS-sorted CD8+CD4-CCR7+CD45RA+ naive T cells. The receptors here all came from a human donor in good health. Some libraries in this study had Jurkat cell RNA spiked in.

In its sample, this clonotype was seen once. The CDR3 region is CDLTGRAVDQPQHF. The DNA of the CDR3 is TGCGACCTTACGGGCAGGGCCGTCGATCAGCCCCAGCATTTT. This sequence joins TRBV21-1 and TRBJ1-5. TRBV21-1 is designated a pseudogene. The CDR3 totals 14 residues.

This clonotype was found many times. J is TRBJ2-3 and V is TRBV6-6, with 7 positions matching TRBD1. This CDR3 comprises 15 residues. CDR1 MNHNY and CDR2 SVGAGI come from the germline V gene (reference sequence). V lost 5 bases to trimming and J lost 2 bases; unmatched junction nucleotides: 7. The CDR3 here is CASSESDRVTDTQYF. CDR3 nucleotide sequence: TGTGCCAGCAGTGAGTCCGACAGGGTCACAGATACGCAGTATTTT.

Only a few counts were recorded for this clonotype. The V and J genes are TRBV12-3 or TRBV12-4 and TRBJ1-4, with TRBD1 identical over 7 bases. The CDR3 totals 15 residues. V gave up 5 bases and J gave up 4 bases; unmatched junction bases: 7. CDR3 amino acids: CASSAGGSGNEKLFF. For the CDR3, the DNA is TGTGCCAGCAGTGCAGGGGGTAGTGGTAATGAAAAACTGTTTTTT.

This clonotype was counted a few times. A much bigger clone sits one base away, suggesting this may be a read error. This chain connects TRBV29-1 to TRBJ2-3, with D perhaps matching TRBD1 or TRBD2 (5 bases each). The germline V gene has CDR1 SQVTM and CDR2 ANQGSEA. Deletions cut 4 bases from V and 2 bases from J, with 13 bases between. This CDR3 comprises 14 residues. The CDR3 nucleotides are TGCAGCGTTGTACGGGACGGGGACACAGATACGCAGTATTTT. It codes for CSVVRDGDTDTQYF.

Only a few counts were recorded for this clonotype. This chain links TRBV4-1 with TRBJ2-1; D is possibly TRBD2 (5 bases). Germline assignment: CDR1 MGHRA and CDR2 YSYEKL. This CDR3 is built from 16 residues. V dropped 0 bases and J dropped 2 bases, with 11 bases sitting between them. In nucleotides, the CDR3 is TGCGCCAGCAGCCAAGATACGGGAATTCCCTACAATGAGCAGTTCTTC. Amino acid sequence: CASSQDTGIPYNEQFF.

There are many counts of this clonotype. The J gene is TRBJ2-3, the V gene TRBV12-3 or TRBV12-4, with D tentatively TRBD1 (5 bases). The CDR3 extends over 12 amino acids. With 5 bases removed from V and 9 bases from J, the gap between germline ends came to 12 bases. DNA for the CDR3: TGTGCCAGCAGTCCTTCGGCAGGGACGCAGTATTTT. This translates into CASSPSAGTQYF.

This clonotype was seen at least ten times. The genes are TRBV20-1 and TRBJ2-7, with 15 bases aligning to TRBD2. Per germline, CDR1 DFQATT and CDR2 SNEGSKA (reference sequence). The CDR3 loop spans 16 amino acids. Trimming at V came to 0 bases and at J to 4 bases, leaving 4 bases not matched to a gene. CDR3 nucleotide sequence: TGCAGTGCTAGAGATCTCGGGACTAGCGGGAGGTACGAGCAGTACTTC. Translated: CSARDLGTSGRYEQYF.